This T cell receptor (beta chain) was identified during a study of T-cell memory formation after mild COVID-19. For the study at large: TCR clustering was largely donor specific. Study-wide points: The study found contracting CD4+ clones mainly in CM and EM and contracting CD8+ clones in EMRA. Clones shrinking from day 15 to 85 showed even CD4/CD8 mixes; later expanders tilted CD4+.

TCR alpha and TCR beta cDNA libraries carrying sample barcodes and UMIs were produced by 5'RACE using constant-segment primers. TCRdb passed the 5' RACE reads through MiXCR, listing each CDR3 protein once. The profile shows 550,000 to 700,000 distinct CDR3 sequences, 15% to 20% of them singletons. With respect to this clonotype: Its target is not known.

CDR3 length equals 17 residues. Trimming stripped 0 bases from V and 2 bases from J, with 15 bases between. The germline gives CDR1 SGHRS, CDR2 YFSETQ. J is TRBJ2-1 and V is TRBV5-1; possible D gene TRBD2, 6 bases. The clonotype comes from an adult woman who had mild COVID-19 (a few samples of this study predate the infection). Cell type and time point are not known. What was sequenced was PBMCs or a T cell subset sorted from them (not recorded which). The CDR3 here is CASSLGPAGDPYNEQFF. In DNA form, the CDR3 reads TGCGCCAGCAGCTTGGGCCCAGCGGGCGACCCCTACAATGAGCAGTTCTTC.